Included here is one T cell receptor (beta chain) sequence, with context. Its target is unknown. This entry belongs to a study of monozygotic twins with inflammatory bowel disease. The study, taken as a whole, reports: Sharing of clonotypes with others was lower in IBD patients than in healthy twins, and this was especially so with disease activity. IBD-affected twins scored below their healthy co-twins in TCRbeta diversity (inverse Simpson). No one strong IBD-associated signal or clonotype was supported.

TCRdb re-analyzed the 5' RACE reads; it lists each CDR3 protein once, without DNA. The data show about 380,000 distinct CDR3 sequences, and the top ten clones hold roughly 2.6%. Whole blood, unsorted for T cells, was the source of total RNA. The CDR3 has 14 amino acids. CDR1 and CDR2 (germline): KGHSH, LQKENI. Sequencing used blood. The chain combines TRBV18 with TRBJ2-1; TCRdb reports TRBD1, a call that lacks DNA to check it against. The source is a human donor with ulcerative colitis or Crohn's disease, or a healthy co-twin of an affected twin (not recorded which). This chain's CDR3 is CASSPETDYNEQFF. The variable domain in full, completed from reference TRBV18 and TRBJ2-1, reads NAGVMQNPRHLVRRRGQEARLRCSPMKGHSHVYWYRQLPEEGLKFMVYLQKENIIDESGMPKERFSAEFPKEGPSILRIQQVVRGDSAAYFCASSPETDYNEQFFGPGTRLTVL.